The sequence of this T cell receptor (beta chain) was determined in a study of early T cells in non-severe SARS-CoV-2 infection. Whole-study context: The authors sequenced bulk RNA from unsorted whole blood, leaving chains unpaired. Study outcomes and limitations: Comparison of clonotypes with VDJdb favored anti-spike CD8 responses while missing private and CD4 specificities.

This clonotype appeared many times. The antigen remains undetermined. This CDR3 region has 18 residues. The V and J ends lost 4 bases and 1 base, in that order; junction bases with no gene match: 9. Germline values: CDR1 KGHDR, CDR2 SFDVKD. Unique molecular identifiers were added to individual cDNA molecules. TCRdb used MiXCR to reprocess the 5' RACE reads, holding one entry per CDR3 protein. This table has under 60,000 distinct CDR3 sequences, around 7.5% appearing once. This TCR came from an adult who was a healthcare worker with PCR-confirmed SARS-CoV-2 infection or an uninfected control (not recorded which). The genes are TRBV24-1 and TRBJ2-2, with 9 bases lining up with TRBD1. Sample: whole blood. The CDR3 spells CATSDLTPGQGNTGELFF. CDR3 in DNA: TGTGCCACCAGTGACCTTACCCCGGGACAGGGGAACACCGGGGAGCTGTTTTTT.